This TCR beta chain was captured in a study of T cells in localized non-small cell lung cancer. Study conclusions and caveats: In uninvolved adjacent lung, T cell clonality reached its highest value, exceeding tumor.

Trimming stripped 6 bases from V and 0 bases from J, with 15 bases between. This CDR3 has 17 residues. Germline-derived CDR1 and CDR2 are SNHLY and FYNNEI. Assay used: immunoSEQ multiplex PCR; TCRdb lists only in-frame clones, some missing. Of 70,000 to 95,000 clones in the sample, about nine tenths are singletons; the top ten hold about 4%. Comments on this clone: The antigen is unknown.

V gene TRBV2 combines with J gene TRBJ2-6; perhaps TRBD1 as D (6 bases). Sequencing used PBMCs, obtained before any cancer treatment. The sequence came from a woman aged 40 to 75 with stage II squamous cell lung carcinoma. CDR3 region: CASRLGQSISGANVLTF. The CDR3 DNA sequence: TGTGCCAGCAGACTAGGACAGTCCATCTCTGGGGCCAACGTCCTGACTTTC.